This T cell receptor beta chain was recovered during a study of T cells in Graves' hyperthyroidism and ophthalmopathy. Study-wide points: Most expanded thyroid clonotypes above 0.001 recurred in blood.

The investigators amplified TCR beta CDR3 regions from RNA transcripts. HTBI primers were the set used in a first-round RT-PCR of the TCR CDR3. TCRdb reprocessed the multiplex PCR reads via MiXCR and lists one record per CDR3 protein. The sample carries 750,000 to 950,000 distinct CDR3 sequences, roughly 40% recorded once. This clonotype is a singleton in its sample. Its target is not known. One end of the junction is discordant with germline, which a read error may explain. CDR1 SGHTA and CDR2 FQGNSA come from the germline V gene. The CDR3 extends over 15 amino acids. The V gene is TRBV7-2, the J gene TRBJ2-7; 7 nucleotides match TRBD2. The sample consisted of blood. This TCR came from a man younger than 35 with Graves' hyperthyroidism. The CDR3 reads CASSPGLERGYEQYF. CDR3 DNA sequence: TGCGCCAGCAGCCCAGGCCTAGAGCGGGGCTACGAGCAGTACTTC.